One TCR beta chain is described in this entry. The data stem from a study of blood T cell repertoires in COVID-19. Across the study: The samples span acute and convalescent COVID-19 from the United States, Italy and Spain.

Seattle researchers signed up patients amid active infection and tracked them longitudinally. CDR1 and CDR2 (germline): LGHDT, YNNKEL (reference sequence). Trimming shortened V by 0 bases and J by 5 bases, and 14 bases separated the two germline ends. This CDR3 contains 15 residues. Per the original data handling: Using reference gene primer amplification, nucleated cell counts were estimated. This table comes from immunoSEQ multiplex PCR, and its TCRdb copy is limited to in-frame clones, with some not included. That table furnishes V, J and clone size, whereas the DNA furnished D and trimming. Among roughly 120,000 clones listed, 85% were seen once.

The sample taken for sequencing was peripheral blood. This TCR was recovered from an older woman with COVID-19, enrolled during active disease. V and J are TRBV3-1 (or the pseudogene TRBV3-2) and TRBJ2-7, with D hard to call. This chain's CDR3 is CASSQDALLTNEQYF. The CDR3 DNA is TGTGCCAGCAGCCAAGACGCTCTGTTAACTAACGAGCAGTACTTC.